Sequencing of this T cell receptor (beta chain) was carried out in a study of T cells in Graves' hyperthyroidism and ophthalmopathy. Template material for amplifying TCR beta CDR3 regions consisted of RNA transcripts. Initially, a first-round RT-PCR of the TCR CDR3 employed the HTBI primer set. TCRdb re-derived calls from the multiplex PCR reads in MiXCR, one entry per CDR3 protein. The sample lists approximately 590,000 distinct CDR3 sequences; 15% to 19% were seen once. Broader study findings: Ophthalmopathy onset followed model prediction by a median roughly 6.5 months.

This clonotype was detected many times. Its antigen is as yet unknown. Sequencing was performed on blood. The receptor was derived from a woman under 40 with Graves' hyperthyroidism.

The CDR3, as DNA: TGCGCCAGCAGCTTGGTATTAGCGGAAGATACGCAGTATTTT. It translates to CASSLVLAEDTQYF. The genes are TRBV5-1 and TRBJ2-3; tentatively, D is TRBD2 (6 bases). The ends were cut back, 0 bases at V and 5 bases at J, with 10 bases in the middle. The CDR3 length is 14 residues. CDR1 and CDR2 from the germline V gene are SGHRS and YFSETQ.